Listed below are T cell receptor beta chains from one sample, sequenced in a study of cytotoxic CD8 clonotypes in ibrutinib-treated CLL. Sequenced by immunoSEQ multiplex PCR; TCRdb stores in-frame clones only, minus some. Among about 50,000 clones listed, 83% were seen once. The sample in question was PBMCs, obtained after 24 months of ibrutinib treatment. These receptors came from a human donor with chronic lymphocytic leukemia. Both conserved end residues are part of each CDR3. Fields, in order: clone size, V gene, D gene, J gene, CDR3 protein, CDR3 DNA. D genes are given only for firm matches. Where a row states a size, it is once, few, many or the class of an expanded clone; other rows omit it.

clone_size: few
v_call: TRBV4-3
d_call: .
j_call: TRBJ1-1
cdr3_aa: CASSQDSGGSAEAFF
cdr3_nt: TGCGCCAGCAGCCAAGATTCTGGGGGGAGCGCTGAAGCTTTCTTT

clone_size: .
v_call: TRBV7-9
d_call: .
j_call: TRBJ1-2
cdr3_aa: CASAPKVRLGYGYTF
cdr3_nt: TGTGCCAGCGCACCAAAGGTGCGGCTGGGGTATGGCTACACCTTC

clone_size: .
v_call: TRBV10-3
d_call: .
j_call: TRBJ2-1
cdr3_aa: CAISEETGRVRNEQFF
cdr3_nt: TGTGCCATCAGTGAGGAGACGGGAAGGGTTAGGAATGAGCAGTTCTTC

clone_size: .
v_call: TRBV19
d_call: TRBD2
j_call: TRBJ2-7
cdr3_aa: CASNQGAGESYEQYF
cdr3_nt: TGTGCCAGTAATCAGGGAGCGGGAGAGTCCTACGAGCAGTACTTC

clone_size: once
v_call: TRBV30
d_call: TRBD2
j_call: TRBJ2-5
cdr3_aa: CAWSKASGLYQETQYF
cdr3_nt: TGTGCCTGGAGTAAGGCTAGCGGGTTGTACCAAGAGACCCAGTACTTC

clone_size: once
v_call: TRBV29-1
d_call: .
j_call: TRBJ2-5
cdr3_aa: CSVLKERGQTQYF
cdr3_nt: TGCAGCGTTCTAAAGGAGCGCGGGCAGACCCAGTACTTC

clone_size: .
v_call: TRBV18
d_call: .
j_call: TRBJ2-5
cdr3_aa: CASSQNFQETQYF
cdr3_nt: TGTGCCAGCTCCCAAAACTTCCAAGAGACCCAGTACTTC

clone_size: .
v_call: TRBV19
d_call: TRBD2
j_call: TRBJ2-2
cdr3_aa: CASTPRGGDTTGELFF
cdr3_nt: TGTGCCAGTACCCCCCGGGGGGGGGACACCACCGGGGAGCTGTTTTTT

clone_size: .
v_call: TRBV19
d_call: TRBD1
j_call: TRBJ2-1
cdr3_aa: CASSDLILDRGNEQFF
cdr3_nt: TGTGCCAGTAGCGACCTGATATTGGACAGGGGCAATGAGCAGTTCTTC

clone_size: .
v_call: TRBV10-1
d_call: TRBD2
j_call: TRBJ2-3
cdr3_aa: CASSGLADFTDTQYF
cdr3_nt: TGCGCCAGCAGTGGACTAGCGGACTTCACAGATACGCAGTATTTT

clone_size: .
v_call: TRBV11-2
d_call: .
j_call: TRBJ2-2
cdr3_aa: CAAGRKELFF
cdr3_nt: TGTGCCGCGGGGCGAAAGGAGCTGTTTTTT

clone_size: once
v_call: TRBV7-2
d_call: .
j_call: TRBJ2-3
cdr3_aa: CASGGHSTDTQYF
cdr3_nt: TGTGCCAGCGGGGGGCATAGCACAGATACGCAGTATTTT

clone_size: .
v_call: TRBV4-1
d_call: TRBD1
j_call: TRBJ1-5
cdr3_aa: CASSQDKGTGGYQPQHF
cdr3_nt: TGCGCCAGCAGCCAAGATAAGGGGACAGGGGGATATCAGCCCCAGCATTTT

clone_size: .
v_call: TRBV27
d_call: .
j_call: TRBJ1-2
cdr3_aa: CASSPRGSGYGYTF
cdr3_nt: TGTGCCAGCAGTCCCAGGGGCTCGGGATATGGCTACACCTTC

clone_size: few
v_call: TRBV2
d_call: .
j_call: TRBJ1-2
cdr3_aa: CASSDVGGNYGYTF
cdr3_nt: TGTGCCAGCAGTGACGTTGGGGGGAACTATGGCTACACCTTC

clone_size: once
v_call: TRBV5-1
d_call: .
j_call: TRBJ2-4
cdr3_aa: CASSTDRAKNIQYF
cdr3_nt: TGCGCCAGCAGCACGGACCGGGCCAAAAACATTCAGTACTTC

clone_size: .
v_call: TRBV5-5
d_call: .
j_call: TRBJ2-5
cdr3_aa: CASSASGSSYWETQYF
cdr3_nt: TGTGCCAGCAGCGCTTCGGGTTCCTCCTATTGGGAGACCCAGTACTTC